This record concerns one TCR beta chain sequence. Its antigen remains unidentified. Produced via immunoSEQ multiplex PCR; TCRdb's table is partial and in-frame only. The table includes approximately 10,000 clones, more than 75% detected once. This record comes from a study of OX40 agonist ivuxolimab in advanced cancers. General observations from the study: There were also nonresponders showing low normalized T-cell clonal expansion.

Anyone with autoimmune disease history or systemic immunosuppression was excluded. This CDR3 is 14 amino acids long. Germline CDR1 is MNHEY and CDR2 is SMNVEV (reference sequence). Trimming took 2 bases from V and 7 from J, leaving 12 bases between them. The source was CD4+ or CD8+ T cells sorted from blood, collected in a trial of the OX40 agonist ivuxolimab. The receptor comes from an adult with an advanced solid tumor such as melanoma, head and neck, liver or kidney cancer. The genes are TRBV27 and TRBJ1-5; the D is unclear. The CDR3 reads CASSLREGLQPQHF. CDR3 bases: TGTGCCAGCAGTTTAAGGGAAGGATTGCAGCCCCAGCATTTT.